This TCR beta chain stems from a study of radiation and T cells in renal cell carcinoma. Looking at the study overall: Nephrectomy followed 15 Gy stereotactic body radiation by 4 weeks.

The time point here: blood 2 weeks post-SBRT. As to treatment: 15 Gy SBRT to primary tumor, nephrectomy 4 weeks later. The tumor was a clear cell renal cell carcinoma. Study-wide findings and caveats: In blood, top tumor clones expanded by 2 weeks, shrinking by 4.

The protocol was immunoSEQ multiplex PCR, while the TCRdb copy is restricted to in-frame clones and leaves out a portion. The sample shows 100,000 to 150,000 clones, over 75% of them seen only once. About this clone: Its antigen remains unknown.

The sample here was blood, taken from a patient whose treatment included radiotherapy and nephrectomy. The source is a man aged 45 to 65 with renal cell carcinoma.

This CDR3 is CASSLADMKTQYF. In nucleotides, the CDR3 is TGTGCCAGCAGCTTAGCCGACATGAAGACCCAGTACTTC. J is TRBJ2-5 and V is TRBV7-9, with D unclear. CDR1 is SEHNR and CDR2 is FQNEAQ in the germline V gene (reference sequence). The CDR3 is 13 amino acids. Trimming took off 0 bases at V and 6 bases at J, with 8 bases between the two ends.